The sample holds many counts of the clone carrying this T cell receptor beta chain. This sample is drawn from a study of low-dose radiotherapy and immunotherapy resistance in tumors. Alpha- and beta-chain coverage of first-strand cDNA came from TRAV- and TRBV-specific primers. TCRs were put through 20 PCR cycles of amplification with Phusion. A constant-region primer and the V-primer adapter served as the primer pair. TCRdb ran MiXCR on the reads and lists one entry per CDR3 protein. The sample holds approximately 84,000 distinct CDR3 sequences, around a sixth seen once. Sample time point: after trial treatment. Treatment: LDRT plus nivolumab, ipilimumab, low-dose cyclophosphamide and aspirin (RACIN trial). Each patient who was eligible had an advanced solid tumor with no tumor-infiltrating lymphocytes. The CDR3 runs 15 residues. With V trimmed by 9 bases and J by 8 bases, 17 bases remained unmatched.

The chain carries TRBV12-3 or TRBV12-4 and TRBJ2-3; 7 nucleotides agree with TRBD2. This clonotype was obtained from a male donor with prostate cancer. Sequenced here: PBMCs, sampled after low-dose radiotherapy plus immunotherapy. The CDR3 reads CASVANSAGFATQYF. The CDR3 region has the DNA TGTGCCAGTGTAGCGAACTCAGCGGGATTTGCTACGCAGTATTTT.